Each of the 6 T cell receptor beta chains below was sequenced from the same sample in a study of spatial heterogeneity in lung cancer (dated 2019 in TCRdb). Findings and caveats that apply to the study as a whole: A correlation was observed between the number of expanded intratumoral alpha and beta TCRs and the tumor nonsynonymous mutation count.

No antigens are known for them. Libraries were made using 5' RACE. The reads were generated on a NextSeq 500. TCRdb reworked the public reads: Q25 trimming with fastp, MiXCR clone assembly, productive beta chains retained. For every CDR3 protein sequence, its rows merge into one entry that carries the most common genes and DNA. This sample holds around 2,500 distinct CDR3 sequences; 5% to 6% were observed only once. The top ten hold approximately 9.7% of the sample. In the paper's terms, the time point label means: sample taken at primary tumor resection. The starting material was lung tumor tissue, obtained at surgery. The receptor source for this set is a male donor with early-stage non-small cell lung cancer.

By proportion, this clonotype is medium-sized (0.01 to 0.1%). V usage is TRBV28 and J usage is TRBJ2-5; D may be TRBD1 or TRBD2 (5 bases each). CDR1 is MDHEN, CDR2 SYDVKM, per germline. The CDR3 length is 13 residues. V was cut by 7 bases and J by 1 base, with 10 bases left in between. The CDR3 region has the DNA TGTGCCAGCACGACGGGGCTCCAAGAGACCCAGTACTTC. Its protein is CASTTGLQETQYF. The complete variable domain, with remaining parts taken from reference TRBV28 and TRBJ2-5, reads DVKVTQSSRYLVKRTGEKVFLECVQDMDHENMFWYRQDPGLGLRLIYFSYDVKMKEKGDIPEGYSVSREKKERFSLILESASTNQTSMYLCASTTGLQETQYFGPGTRLLVL.

Relative to its sample, this clonotype is medium-sized. The chain is built from TRBV7-8 and TRBJ2-3, with 7 positions matching TRBD1. Trimming took 5 bases from V and 0 from J; bases not matched to a gene: 8. The length of the CDR3 is 16 residues. Germline V gene sequence: CDR1 SGHVS, CDR2 FQNEAQ. The CDR3 DNA is TGTGCCAGCAGCCAACAACGGGACAGCAGCACAGATACGCAGTATTTT. It translates to CASSQQRDSSTDTQYF.

This clonotype is termed medium-sized. Here the CDR3 DNA reads TGTGCCAGCAGCCTCGGCGGAGGAGGTCGAGGCAATCAGCCCCAGCATTTT. This translates into CASSLGGGGRGNQPQHF. The chain couples TRBV28 to TRBJ1-5; D is ambiguous. The CDR3 is 17 amino acids. The ends were cut back, 6 bases at V and 2 bases at J, with 20 bases in the middle. The V gene's germline CDR1 is MDHEN and CDR2 SYDVKM.

This clonotype rates as medium-sized (0.01 to 0.1%). The V gene is TRBV30, the J gene TRBJ1-1, with 8 bases fitting TRBD1. Germline assignment: CDR1 GTSNPN and CDR2 SVGIG (reference sequence). Losses at the gene ends were 1 base for V and 8 bases for J; bases not matched to a gene: 6. The CDR3 spans 13 residues. The CDR3 loop reads CAWSGSRTGEAFF. The DNA of the CDR3 is TGTGCCTGGAGTGGAAGCCGGACAGGGGAAGCTTTCTTT.

This clonotype was seen ten or more times. This rearrangement joins TRBV6-5 to TRBJ1-1; no firm D call. V shed 0 bases and J shed 1 base, with 9 bases lying between them. This CDR3 spans 15 amino acids. Germline V gene lookup returns CDR1 MNHEY and CDR2 SVGAGI. The CDR3 DNA sequence: TGTGCCAGCAGTTACTCGAGGAATGCGAACACTGAAGCTTTCTTT. This gives the protein CASSYSRNANTEAFF.

In this sample, this clonotype is medium-sized. The chain is built from TRBV28 and TRBJ2-4, with TRBD2 identical over 7 bases. Unmatched junction bases numbered 8, after V lost 5 bases and J lost 4 bases. The CDR3 has 15 amino acids. Germline CDR1 and CDR2: MDHEN and SYDVKM. The chain's CDR3 is CASSPQGEGKNIQYF. CDR3 nucleotides: TGTGCCAGCAGTCCCCAAGGGGAGGGAAAAAACATTCAGTACTTC.